This TCR beta chain appears in the sequencing data of a study of blood T cells in healthy people across ages. J was trimmed by 7 bases and V by 2 bases; bases with no gene match: 9. In germline, CDR1 is SGHRS, CDR2 YFSETQ. The CDR3 extends over 15 amino acids. Then a second PCR, running roughly 7 to 11 cycles, was carried out with a sample-barcoded 5' primer and a J-beta primer mix. From the 5' RACE reads, TCRdb called clonotypes with MiXCR, one entry per CDR3 protein. The repertoire consists of hundreds of thousands of distinct CDR3 sequences, with around 52% occurring once and the leading ten covering roughly 12%.

What was sequenced was blood. The rearrangement joins TRBV5-1 to TRBJ2-7; 10 nucleotides align to TRBD1. The source is a woman aged 80 or older in good health. CDR3 residues: CASSFHAGQGDEQYF. The CDR3 DNA is TGCGCCAGCAGCTTCCATGCCGGACAGGGGGATGAGCAGTACTTC.